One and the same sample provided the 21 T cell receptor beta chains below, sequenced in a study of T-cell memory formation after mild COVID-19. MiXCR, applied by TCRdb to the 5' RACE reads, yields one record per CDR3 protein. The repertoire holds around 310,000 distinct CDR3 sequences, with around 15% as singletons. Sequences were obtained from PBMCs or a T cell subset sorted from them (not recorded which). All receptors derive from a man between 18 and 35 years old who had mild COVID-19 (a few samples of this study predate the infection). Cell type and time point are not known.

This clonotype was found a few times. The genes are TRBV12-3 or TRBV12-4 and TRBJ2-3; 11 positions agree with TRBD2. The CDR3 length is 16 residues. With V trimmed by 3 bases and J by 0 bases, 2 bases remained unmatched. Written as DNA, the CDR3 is TGTGCCAGCAGTTTGTCTAGCGGGGGGAGCACAGATACGCAGTATTTT. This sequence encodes CASSLSSGGSTDTQYF.

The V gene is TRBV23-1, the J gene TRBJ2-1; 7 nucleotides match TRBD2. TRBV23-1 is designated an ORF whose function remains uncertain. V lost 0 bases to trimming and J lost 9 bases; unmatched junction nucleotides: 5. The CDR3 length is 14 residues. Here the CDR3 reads CASSQSSGGREQFF. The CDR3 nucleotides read TGCGCCAGCAGTCAATCGTCGGGGGGTCGTGAGCAGTTCTTC.

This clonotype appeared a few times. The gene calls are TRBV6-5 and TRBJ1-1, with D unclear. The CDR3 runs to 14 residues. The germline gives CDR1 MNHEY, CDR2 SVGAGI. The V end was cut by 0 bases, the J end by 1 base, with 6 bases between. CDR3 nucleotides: TGTGCCAGCAGTTACTCTTTAGGGAACACTGAAGCTTTCTTT. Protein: CASSYSLGNTEAFF.

The CDR3 DNA reads TGTGCCAGCAGTTACGGGCGGGAAAGCACAGATACGCAGTATTTT. Translation gives CASSYGRESTDTQYF. This chain connects TRBV6-6 to TRBJ2-3, with D possibly matching TRBD2 (6 bases). V was clipped by 2 bases and J by 0 bases, with 9 bases between them. The CDR3 spans 15 residues. Germline V lookup: CDR1 MNHNY, CDR2 SVGAGI (reference sequence).

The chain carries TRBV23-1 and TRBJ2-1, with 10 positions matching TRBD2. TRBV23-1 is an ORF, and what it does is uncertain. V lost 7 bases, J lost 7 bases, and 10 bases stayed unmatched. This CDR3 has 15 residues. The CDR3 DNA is TGCGCCAGCATCGGGCAGCGGGGGGGCCTAAATGAGCAGTTCTTC. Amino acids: CASIGQRGGLNEQFF.

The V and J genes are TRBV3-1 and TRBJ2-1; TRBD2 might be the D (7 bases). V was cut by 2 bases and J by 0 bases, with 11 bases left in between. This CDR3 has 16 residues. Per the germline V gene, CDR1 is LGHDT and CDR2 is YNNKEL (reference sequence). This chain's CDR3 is CASSQSGGASYNEQFF. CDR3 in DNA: TGTGCCAGCAGCCAAAGTGGGGGGGCCTCCTACAATGAGCAGTTCTTC.

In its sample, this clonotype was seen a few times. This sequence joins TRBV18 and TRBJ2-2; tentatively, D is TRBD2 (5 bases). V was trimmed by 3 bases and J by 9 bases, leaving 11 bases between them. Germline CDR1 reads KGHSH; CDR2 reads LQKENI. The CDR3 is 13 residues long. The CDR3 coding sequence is TGTGCCAGCTCACCGCAGAGGGTCTGGGAGCTGTTTTTT. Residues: CASSPQRVWELFF.

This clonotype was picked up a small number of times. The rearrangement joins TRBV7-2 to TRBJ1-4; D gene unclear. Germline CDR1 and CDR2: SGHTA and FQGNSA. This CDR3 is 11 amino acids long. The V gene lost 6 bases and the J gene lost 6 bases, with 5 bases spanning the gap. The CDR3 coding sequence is TGTGCCAGCAGGGAACATGAAAAACTGTTTTTT. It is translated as CASREHEKLFF.

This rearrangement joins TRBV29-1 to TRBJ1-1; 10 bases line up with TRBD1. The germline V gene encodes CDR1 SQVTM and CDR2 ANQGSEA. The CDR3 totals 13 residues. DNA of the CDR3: TGCAGAGTTTCCCGGGACAGGGGCGCTGAAGCTTTCTTT. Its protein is CRVSRDRGAEAFF.

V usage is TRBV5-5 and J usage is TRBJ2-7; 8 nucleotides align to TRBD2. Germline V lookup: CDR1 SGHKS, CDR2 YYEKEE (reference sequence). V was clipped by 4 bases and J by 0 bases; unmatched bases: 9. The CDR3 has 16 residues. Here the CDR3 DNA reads TGTGCCAGCAGCCCCATCGGCGGGGGGAGCTCCTACGAGCAGTACGTC. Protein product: CASSPIGGGSSYEQYV.

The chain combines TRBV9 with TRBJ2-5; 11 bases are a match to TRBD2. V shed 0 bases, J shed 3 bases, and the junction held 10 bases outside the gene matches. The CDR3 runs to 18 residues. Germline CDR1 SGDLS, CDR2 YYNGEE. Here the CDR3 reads CASSVGIVGLAVKETQYF. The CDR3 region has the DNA TGTGCCAGCAGCGTAGGGATAGTGGGACTAGCGGTAAAAGAGACCCAGTACTTC.

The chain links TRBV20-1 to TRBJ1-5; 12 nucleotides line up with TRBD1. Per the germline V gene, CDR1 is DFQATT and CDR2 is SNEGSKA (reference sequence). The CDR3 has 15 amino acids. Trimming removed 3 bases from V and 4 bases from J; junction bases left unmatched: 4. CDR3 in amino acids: CSARSGQGANQPQHF. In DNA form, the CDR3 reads TGCAGTGCTAGGTCGGGACAGGGGGCAAATCAGCCCCAGCATTTT.

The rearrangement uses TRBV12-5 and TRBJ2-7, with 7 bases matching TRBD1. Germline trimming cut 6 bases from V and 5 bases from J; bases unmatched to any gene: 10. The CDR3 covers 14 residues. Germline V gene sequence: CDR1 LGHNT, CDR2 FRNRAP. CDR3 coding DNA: TGTGCTAGTGGGTCAGGGGGTAGCTGGGACGAGCAGTACTTC. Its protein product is CASGSGGSWDEQYF.

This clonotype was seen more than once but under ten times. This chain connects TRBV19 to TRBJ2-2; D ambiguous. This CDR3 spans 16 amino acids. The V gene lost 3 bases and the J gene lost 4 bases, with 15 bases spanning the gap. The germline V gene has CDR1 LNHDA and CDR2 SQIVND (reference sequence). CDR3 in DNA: TGTGCCAGTAGTATGAGTAGCCGTGACATCACCGGGGAGCTGTTTTTT. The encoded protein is CASSMSSRDITGELFF.

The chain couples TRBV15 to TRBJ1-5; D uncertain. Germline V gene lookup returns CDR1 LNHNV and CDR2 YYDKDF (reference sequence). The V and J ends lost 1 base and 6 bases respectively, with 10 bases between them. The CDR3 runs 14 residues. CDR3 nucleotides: TGTGCCACCAGCAGAGGAGGGATGAGTCAGCCCCAGCATTTT. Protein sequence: CATSRGGMSQPQHF.

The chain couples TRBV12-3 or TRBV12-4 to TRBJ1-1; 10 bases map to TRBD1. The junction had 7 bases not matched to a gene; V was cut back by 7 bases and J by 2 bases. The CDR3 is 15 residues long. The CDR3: CASIHRDRGNTEAFF. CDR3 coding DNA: TGTGCCAGCATCCACCGGGACAGGGGTAACACTGAAGCTTTCTTT.

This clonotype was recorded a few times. The CDR3 spells CATSANTGLNTEAFF. CDR3 DNA sequence: TGTGCCACCAGTGCTAATACAGGGTTGAACACTGAAGCTTTCTTT. The chain has TRBV24-1 and TRBJ1-1; TRBD1 might be the D (6 bases). The V end lost 5 bases, the J end lost 0 bases, and 12 bases lay between the germline ends. This CDR3 has 15 residues. CDR1 is KGHDR, CDR2 SFDVKD, per germline.

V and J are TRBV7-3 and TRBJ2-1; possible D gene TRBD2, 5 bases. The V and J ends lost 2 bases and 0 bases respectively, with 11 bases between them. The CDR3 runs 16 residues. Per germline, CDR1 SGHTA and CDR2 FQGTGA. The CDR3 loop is CASSLEGASSYNEQFF. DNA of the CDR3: TGTGCCAGCAGCTTAGAGGGAGCAAGCTCCTACAATGAGCAGTTCTTC.

CDR3 coding DNA: TGTGCCAGCAGCAGTTTAGCGGTGGGGAACACCGGGGAGCTGTTTTTT. Its translation is CASSSLAVGNTGELFF. This chain connects TRBV11-3 to TRBJ2-2, with TRBD2 as a possible D gene (6 bases). The CDR3 is 16 residues long. V was trimmed by 5 bases and J by 1 base, leaving 14 bases between them. Germline V lookup: CDR1 SGHNT, CDR2 YENEEA.

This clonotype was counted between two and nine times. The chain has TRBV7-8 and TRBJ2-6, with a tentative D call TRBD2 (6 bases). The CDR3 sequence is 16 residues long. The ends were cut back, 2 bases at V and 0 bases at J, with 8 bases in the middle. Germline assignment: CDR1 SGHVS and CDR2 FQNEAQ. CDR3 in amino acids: CASSLWGVSGANVLTF. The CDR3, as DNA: TGTGCCAGCAGCTTATGGGGGGTCTCTGGGGCCAACGTCCTGACTTTC.

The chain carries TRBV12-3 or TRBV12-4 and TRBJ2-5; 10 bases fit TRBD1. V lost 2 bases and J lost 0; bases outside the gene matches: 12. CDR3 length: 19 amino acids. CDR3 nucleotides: TGTGCCAGCAGTTTATTTTGGCGACAGGGGGCAATGTACCAAGAGACCCAGTACTTC. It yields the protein CASSLFWRQGAMYQETQYF.